These 5 T cell receptor delta chains came from one sample sequenced in a study of delta chain sequences of gamma delta T cells. TCRdb re-called clones from the PCR reads using CATT. Seen here are under 3,500 delta-chain clones, around 67% observed once, and the top ten hold under 60%. Sequencing used a tumor sample. These receptors were collected from a human donor with breast cancer.

Details on this clone: A far larger clone is off by one base, so a read error is likely. The same CDR3 also results from other DNA sequences found in this sample. The chain recombines TRDV2 with TRDJ1; 12 bases fit TRDD3. CDR1 is GEAIGNYY and CDR2 is EKD in the germline V gene. The CDR3 covers 18 residues. The CDR3 spells CACDTVGVLGDTGDKLIF. As DNA, the CDR3 is TGTGCCTGTGACACCGTGGGGGTACTGGGGGATACCGGCGATAAACTCATATTT.

This clone has just a few counts. TCRdb's listed protein matches a much larger clone and diverges from this DNA's translation at residue 5, likely through a read error; the protein shown comes from the DNA. For the CDR3, the DNA is TGTGCCTGTGACACCCTGGGGGAGGAAAGCACCGATAAACTCATCTTT. It specifies CACDTLGEESTDKLIF. This sequence joins TRDV2 and TRDJ1, with 8 bases matching TRDD3. Losses at the gene ends were 0 bases for V and 1 base for J; bases not matched to a gene: 6. The CDR3 covers 16 residues. Germline V gene data show CDR1 as GEAIGNYY and CDR2 as EKD.

This clone is judged medium-sized (0.01 to 0.1%). The TCRdb protein, from a much larger clone, departs from this DNA's translation at residue 17, likely by read error; the protein shown derives from the DNA. This sample includes further DNA sequences coding for the same CDR3. This chain joins TRDV2 and TRDJ1, with D possibly matching TRDD3 (6 bases). The CDR3 is 20 residues long. CDR1 is GEAIGNYY, CDR2 EKD, per germline. CDR3 sequence (DNA): TGTGCCTGTGACACCGTGTCAAGGGAGGGGGACCGACCTTACACCGATAACCTCATCTTT. Translated: CACDTVSREGDRPYTDNLIF.

The count of this clone is one. An end of the junction does not agree with germline; a read error may underlie this. The chain couples TRDV2 to TRDJ1; D uncertain. Germline loops: CDR1 GEAIGNYY, CDR2 EKD. The CDR3 spans 20 residues. In DNA, the CDR3 is TGTGCCTGTGACACCGTGTCAAGGGAGGCGGATCAACTTTACACTGATAAACTCATCTTT. Its translation: CACDTVSREADQLYTDKLIF.

V is TRDV1 and J is TRDJ1; 8 bases fit TRDD3. The CDR3 length is 23 residues. The germline V gene encodes CDR1 TSWWSYY and CDR2 QGS. After removal of 0 bases from V and 7 bases from J, the junction contained 31 bases not matched to a gene. The CDR3 region has the DNA TGTGCTCTTGGGGAACTAAATCGTATATCGGAGCCCTACATGGACTGGGGGGATGGTAAACTCATCTTT. It translates to CALGELNRISEPYMDWGDGKLIF.